These 29 T cell receptor beta chains were all obtained from the same sample, sequenced in a study of shared clonotypes between healthy human individuals. The protocol was immunoSEQ multiplex PCR, while the TCRdb copy is restricted to in-frame clones and leaves out a portion. The sample carries about 2.3 million clones, roughly 92% recorded once. Material for sequencing was naive CD4+ T cells from PBMCs. As for subset: CD45RA+ positively selected. The receptors were sampled from a young man in good health. Some clones in this sample may be carry-over from other donors' samples.

This chain joins TRBV13 and TRBJ2-3; D might be TRBD1 (6 bases). Trimming removed 4 bases at V and 1 base at J, with 12 bases between. Germline V gene data show CDR1 as PRHDT and CDR2 as FYEKMQ (reference sequence). The CDR3 is made up of 15 amino acids. The CDR3 DNA follows: TGTGCCAGCAGCTCACAGGGTCGGCGCACAGATACGCAGTATTTT. Translation: CASSSQGRRTDTQYF.

The chain couples TRBV11-2 to TRBJ2-3, with D uncertain. The germline gives CDR1 SGHAT, CDR2 FQNNGV. The CDR3 has 15 residues. V dropped 5 bases and J dropped 2 bases, with 14 bases sitting between them. The CDR3 DNA sequence: TGTGCCAGCAGCCCCTTAGCCGCCTCCACAGATACGCAGTATTTT. Its translation is CASSPLAASTDTQYF.

The sample holds one count of this clone. The chain carries TRBV28 and TRBJ2-3; 11 bases match TRBD2. Per germline, CDR1 MDHEN and CDR2 SYDVKM. This CDR3 has 15 amino acids. With V trimmed by 8 bases and J by 2 bases, 6 bases remained unmatched. DNA for the CDR3: TGTGCCAGCGGCGGGACTAGCGGAAACACAGATACGCAGTATTTT. This encodes CASGGTSGNTDTQYF.

This clone was seen only once. The chain couples TRBV2 to TRBJ1-1; D is ambiguous. Germline loops: CDR1 SNHLY, CDR2 FYNNEI. V was cut by 1 base and J by 2 bases, with 14 bases left in between. This CDR3 is 16 amino acids long. The CDR3 is CASSEGGPGLNTEAFF. CDR3 nucleotide sequence: TGTGCCAGCAGTGAAGGTGGCCCAGGCTTAAACACTGAAGCTTTCTTT.

This chain links TRBV5-4 with TRBJ2-7; 9 bases fit TRBD2. V shed 0 bases, J shed 9 bases, and the junction held 10 bases outside the gene matches. There are 15 residues in the CDR3. CDR1 and CDR2 (germline): SGHNT, YYREEE (reference sequence). Written as DNA, the CDR3 is TGTGCCAGCAGCTTGGATGGGACTAGCAACCTACGGCAGTACTTC. Translated, it gives CASSLDGTSNLRQYF. The entire variable domain, with the rest obtained from reference TRBV5-4 and TRBJ2-7, is as follows: ETGVTQSPTHLIKTRGQQVTLRCSSQSGHNTVSWYQQALGQGPQFIFQYYREEENGRGNFPPRFSGLQFPNYSSELNVNALELDDSALYLCASSLDGTSNLRQYFGPGTRLTVT.

This chain connects TRBV28 to TRBJ2-5, with D possibly TRBD1 on 6 matching bases. The better agreement between TRBJ2-7 and the DNA end casts doubt on the J call. Germline V gives CDR1 MDHEN, CDR2 SYDVKM. This CDR3 contains 14 residues. The chain's CDR3 is CASTPGQTIYEQYF. The DNA of the CDR3 is TGTGCCAGCACACCGGGACAAACGATCTACGAGCAGTACTTC.

The chain is built from TRBV7-2 and TRBJ2-2; unclear D gene. This CDR3 has 15 residues. Deletions cut 5 bases from V and 5 bases from J, with 15 bases between. CDR1 SGHTA and CDR2 FQGNSA come from the germline V gene. CDR3 sequence reads: CASSLRKTGTGELFF. The CDR3 DNA follows: TGTGCCAGCAGCCTCAGGAAAACCGGGACCGGGGAGCTGTTTTTT. Filled out from reference TRBV7-2 and TRBJ2-2, the complete variable domain reads GAGVSQSPSNKVTEKGKDVELRCDPISGHTALYWYRQSLGQGLEFLIYFQGNSAPDKSGLPSDRFSAERTGGSVSTLTIQRTQQEDSAVYLCASSLRKTGTGELFFGEGSRLTVL.

The rearrangement joins TRBV29-1 to TRBJ2-5; 7 nucleotides match TRBD2. The J call is uncertain, as TRBJ2-7 better fits the DNA end. Germline V gene data show CDR1 as SQVTM and CDR2 as ANQGSEA. The CDR3 is made up of 12 amino acids. This chain's CDR3 is CSVVGGSYEQYF. The CDR3 nucleotides are TGCAGCGTTGTGGGGGGGTCCTACGAGCAGTACTTC.

This chain links TRBV7-8 with TRBJ2-5, with D tentatively TRBD2 (6 bases). Germline CDR1 is SGHVS and CDR2 is FQNEAQ. V was pared by 0 bases and J by 3 bases, with 11 bases between. The CDR3 has 15 residues. CDR3 amino acids: CASSLARGLKETQYF. The DNA of the CDR3 is TGTGCCAGCAGCTTAGCGCGGGGCCTAAAAGAGACCCAGTACTTC.

The rearrangement uses TRBV7-2 and TRBJ1-1; D is perhaps TRBD1 (5 bases). From germline, CDR1 is SGHTA and CDR2 FQGNSA. Trimming left V 2 bases short and J 1 base short, with 8 bases between. The CDR3 consists of 14 residues. CDR3 nucleotide sequence: TGTGCCAGCAGCTTAACAGGTTCGAACACTGAAGCTTTCTTT. Amino acid sequence: CASSLTGSNTEAFF. The full variable domain, in which reference TRBV7-2 and TRBJ1-1 provide the parts outside the CDR3, is GAGVSQSPSNKVTEKGKDVELRCDPISGHTALYWYRQSLGQGLEFLIYFQGNSAPDKSGLPSDRFSAERTGGSVSTLTIQRTQQEDSAVYLCASSLTGSNTEAFFGQGTRLTVV.

Points on this clone: Other DNA sequences from this sample encode an identical CDR3 as well. V usage is TRBV18 and J usage is TRBJ1-1; the D gene is possibly TRBD1 (6 bases). Per the germline V gene, CDR1 is KGHSH and CDR2 is LQKENI. V gave up 3 bases and J gave up 5 bases, with 10 bases separating them. The CDR3 has 13 residues. The CDR3 coding sequence is TGTGCCAGCTCACCTGAGGGGGGGACTGAAGCTTTCTTT. Translating gives CASSPEGGTEAFF.

CDR3 protein: CASSLSGNTDTQYF. The CDR3 DNA is TGCGCCAGCAGCTTGAGCGGTAACACAGATACGCAGTATTTT. V usage is TRBV5-1 and J usage is TRBJ2-3, with D possibly TRBD2 on 5 matching bases. V lost 1 base, J lost 2 bases, and 8 bases lay in between. The CDR3 runs 14 residues. Per germline, CDR1 SGHRS and CDR2 YFSETQ.

This chain uses TRBV7-2 with TRBJ2-7; D tentatively reads TRBD1 or TRBD2 (5 bases each). Germline V lookup: CDR1 SGHTA, CDR2 FQGNSA. V lost 0 bases, J lost 2 bases, and 20 bases lay in between. The CDR3 spans 18 residues. DNA for the CDR3: TGTGCCAGCAGCTTAGCGCGGGCAGGGAGCTCGGCTCCCTACGAGCAGTACTTC. This translates into CASSLARAGSSAPYEQYF.

This chain joins TRBV19 and TRBJ1-2; 10 bases match TRBD1. With 3 bases clipped from V and 8 bases from J, the junction kept 9 bases outside the gene matches. Germline CDR1 reads LNHDA; CDR2 reads SQIVND (reference sequence). This CDR3 region has 15 residues. The CDR3 here is CASSMGGTGEGGYTF. As DNA, the CDR3 is TGTGCCAGTAGTATGGGTGGGACAGGGGAAGGCGGCTACACCTTC.

V gene TRBV28 combines with J gene TRBJ2-3; possible D gene TRBD2, 5 bases. This CDR3 has 11 residues. V lost 7 bases and J lost 11, with 13 bases in between. Looked up from germline, CDR1 is MDHEN and CDR2 is SYDVKM. The CDR3 DNA reads as TGTGCCAGCACCAACGACCGGGAGCAGTATTTT. Amino acid sequence: CASTNDREQYF.

This clone was found a few times. The V call is TRBV19, the J call TRBJ1-1, with D tentatively TRBD1 (6 bases). Between the trimmed V and J ends, which lost 5 bases and 0 bases, there was a span of 13 bases. The CDR3 covers 15 residues. CDR1 is LNHDA, CDR2 SQIVND, per germline (reference sequence). In DNA form, the CDR3 reads TGTGCCAGTAGTCTAAGGGGGTCCATGAACACTGAAGCTTTCTTT. This gives the protein CASSLRGSMNTEAFF. The full variable domain, rest sourced from reference TRBV19 and TRBJ1-1, is DGGITQSPKYLFRKEGQNVTLSCEQNLNHDAMYWYRQDPGQGLRLIYYSQIVNDFQKGDIAEGYSVSREKKESFPLTVTSAQKNPTAFYLCASSLRGSMNTEAFFGQGTRLTVV.

This chain links TRBV19 with TRBJ2-2; TRBD1 agrees at 9 bases. CDR1 is LNHDA, CDR2 SQIVND, per germline (reference sequence). V dropped 5 bases and J dropped 7; count of bases not matched to a gene: 11. The CDR3 has 16 residues. CDR3 loop: CASSWGQGRLGGELFF. The DNA for the CDR3 is TGTGCCAGTAGTTGGGGACAGGGTAGACTAGGCGGGGAGCTGTTTTTT.

The J gene is TRBJ2-3, the V gene TRBV28, with 11 bases lining up with TRBD2. The CDR3 is 17 residues long. V was clipped by 6 bases and J by 5 bases; unmatched bases: 13. Looked up from germline, CDR1 is MDHEN and CDR2 is SYDVKM. CDR3 coding DNA: TGTGCCAGCAGGCCTTCCCTAGCGGGAGGTTCAGGAGATACGCAGTATTTT. It yields the protein CASRPSLAGGSGDTQYF.

A remark on this clone: Distinct nucleotide sequences in the sample also encode this CDR3. The J gene is TRBJ2-3, the V gene TRBV7-3; D is unclear. CDR3 length: 12 residues. Germline loops: CDR1 SGHTA, CDR2 FQGTGA. Trimming removed 2 bases at V and 6 bases at J, with 6 bases between. CDR3 nucleotide sequence: TGTGCCAGCAGCTTAGTGAGGGATACGCAGTATTTT. Protein product: CASSLVRDTQYF.

The chain carries TRBV11-2 and TRBJ2-7; 7 bases align to TRBD2. The CDR3 has 15 residues. CDR1 SGHAT and CDR2 FQNNGV come from the germline V gene. V lost 4 bases, J lost 3 bases, and 9 bases stayed unmatched. The CDR3 loop is CASSSRLAPLYEQYF. The DNA of the CDR3 is TGTGCCAGCAGCTCTCGACTAGCCCCCCTCTACGAGCAGTACTTC. Full variable domain (rest looked up from reference TRBV11-2 and TRBJ2-7): EAGVAQSPRYKIIEKRQSVAFWCNPISGHATLYWYQQILGQGPKLLIQFQNNGVVDDSQLPKDRFSAERLKGVDSTLKIQPAKLEDSAVYLCASSSRLAPLYEQYFGPGTRLTVT.

As for this clone: At the DNA level, this CDR3 is encoded by other sequences in the same sample as well. V is TRBV7-2 and J is TRBJ2-5, with no clear D. The CDR3 spans 12 residues. Trimming took off 1 base at V and 0 bases at J, with 0 bases between the two ends. Per germline, CDR1 SGHTA and CDR2 FQGNSA. Here the CDR3 reads CASSLDQETQYF. The CDR3 nucleotides are TGTGCCAGCAGCTTAGACCAAGAGACCCAGTACTTC.

A remark on this clone: Within the sample, other DNA sequences also encode this same CDR3. The chain carries TRBV5-1 and TRBJ2-1; 9 bases are a match to TRBD1. Per the germline V gene, CDR1 is SGHRS and CDR2 is YFSETQ. Trimming cost V 3 bases and J 4 bases; bases outside gene matches: 5. The CDR3 loop spans 15 amino acids. DNA of the CDR3: TGCGCCAGCAGCTCCGGGACAGGGACATACAATGAGCAGTTCTTC. Its translation is CASSSGTGTYNEQFF.

This clone has just a few counts. The same CDR3 arises from other DNA sequences in this sample as well. The rearrangement links TRBV7-2 to TRBJ1-5; D is ambiguous. The CDR3 spans 13 residues. Germline values: CDR1 SGHTA, CDR2 FQGNSA. The germline V and J ends were trimmed by 0 bases and 5 bases, with 5 bases remaining between them. The CDR3 reads CASSLARDQPQHF. The CDR3 nucleotides are TGTGCCAGCAGCTTAGCAAGGGATCAGCCCCAGCATTTT.

The rearrangement links TRBV10-3 to TRBJ2-3; 10 bases are a match to TRBD2. V shed 0 bases and J 4 bases; nucleotides not matched to a gene: 4. CDR1 and CDR2 (germline): ENHRY, SYGVKD. The CDR3 length is 16 residues. The CDR3 coding sequence is TGTGCCATCAGTGAGTCACTAGCGGGAATCGCAGATACGCAGTATTTT. Translation: CAISESLAGIADTQYF.

With regard to this clone: The sample has other DNA sequences that encode this CDR3 too. The chain joins TRBV5-1 to TRBJ1-5, with 10 positions matching TRBD1. Germline CDR1 reads SGHRS; CDR2 reads YFSETQ. The CDR3 is 15 amino acids. Losses at the gene ends were 4 bases for V and 2 bases for J; bases not matched to a gene: 3. This chain's CDR3 is CASSPGTGGNQPQHF. CDR3 nucleotides: TGCGCCAGCAGCCCGGGGACAGGGGGCAATCAGCCCCAGCATTTT.

This chain joins TRBV7-8 and TRBJ2-7, with 9 bases fitting TRBD1. J lost 6 bases, V lost 0 bases, and 6 bases had no gene match. Germline V gives CDR1 SGHVS, CDR2 FQNEAQ. This CDR3 region has 15 residues. Written as DNA, the CDR3 is TGTGCCAGCAGCTTAGCGACAGGGGGTAGTGGCGAGCAGTACTTC. Amino acids: CASSLATGGSGEQYF.

The J gene is TRBJ1-5, the V gene TRBV30; the D is unclear. Germline-derived CDR1 and CDR2 are GTSNPN and SVGIG (reference sequence). The CDR3 consists of 13 residues. V lost 0 bases and J 5 bases, leaving 8 bases between the germline ends. The DNA of the CDR3 is TGTGCCTGGAGTGTACTCGAGGATCAGCCCCAGCATTTT. Translating it yields CAWSVLEDQPQHF.

The chain couples TRBV18 to TRBJ2-7; D gene ambiguous. The V end lost 7 bases, the J end lost 3 bases, and 10 bases lay between the germline ends. Germline CDR1 KGHSH, CDR2 LQKENI. CDR3 length equals 12 residues. DNA of the CDR3: TGTGCCAGCTTCACCGAGCACTACGAGCAGTACTTC. As protein: CASFTEHYEQYF.

This chain uses TRBV11-2 with TRBJ2-2, with D hard to call. CDR3 length: 13 amino acids. CDR1 SGHAT and CDR2 FQNNGV come from the germline V gene. V was trimmed by 5 bases and J by 6 bases, leaving 10 bases between them. CDR3 residues: CASSHLRAGELFF. As DNA, the CDR3 is TGTGCCAGCAGCCATCTACGGGCCGGGGAGCTGTTTTTT.